This TCR beta chain emerged from a study of spatial heterogeneity in lung cancer. Overall study context: Sequenced were any available follow-up PBMC samples, which had been obtained a median of around 2 years after resection. The study observed each unique TCR and UMI combination more than ten times on average in raw reads.

A remark on this clonotype: The antigen is not known.

A unique molecular identifier was carried by every single TCR cDNA molecule. One entry per CDR3 protein results from TCRdb running MiXCR on the 5' RACE reads. The sample shows about 120,000 distinct CDR3 sequences, about 12% of them seen only once. The sample's time point: blood at routine non-recurrence follow-up after resection. Unsorted whole RNA of tumor, nontumor lung or frozen PBMC was sequenced. Study results and caveats: Resection saw ubiquitous expanded tumor TCRs appear in blood more than follow-up did.

The source was PBMCs, collected at follow-up. This receptor was obtained from a male donor with early-stage non-small cell lung cancer.

The CDR3 spells CASSPGMTNEKLFF. The CDR3 bases are TGTGCCAGCAGCCCAGGGATGACTAATGAAAAACTGTTTTTT. The rearrangement links TRBV7-2 to TRBJ1-4; maybe TRBD1 (5 bases). CDR1 is SGHTA and CDR2 is FQGNSA in the germline V gene. The CDR3 extends over 14 amino acids. Trimming left V 5 bases short and J 2 bases short, with 9 bases between.